This T cell receptor (beta chain) emerged from a study of T cells in Graves' hyperthyroidism and ophthalmopathy. Germline assignment: CDR1 SEHNR and CDR2 FQNEAQ (reference sequence). This CDR3 is 20 amino acids long. The V segment lost 4 bases and the J segment 7 bases; nucleotides outside the gene matches: 23. TCR beta CDR3 regions were amplified from RNA. Carried out on the TCR CDR3, a first-round RT-PCR used the HTBI primer set. TCRdb redid the calling of the multiplex PCR reads with MiXCR, one entry per CDR3 protein. The table shows 500,000 to 650,000 distinct CDR3 sequences, with approximately 14% occurring only once. This clonotype was seen a handful of times.

The rearrangement uses TRBV7-9 and TRBJ2-1, with 9 bases that match TRBD1. The sequencing input was blood. The receptor was isolated from a woman in her forties or fifties with Graves' ophthalmopathy. CDR3 amino acids: CASSSDRDRDGWELRNEQFF. DNA of the CDR3: TGTGCCAGCAGCTCCGACCGGGACAGGGATGGGTGGGAATTGCGGAATGAGCAGTTCTTC.